A single sample gave rise to the 9 T cell receptor beta chains below, sequenced in a study of CD8+ T cells in alopecia areata. RNA, once extracted, was reverse transcribed into cDNA for use as the sequencing template. TCRdb's table, derived via immunoSEQ multiplex PCR, lists solely in-frame clones and lacks some. The sample has 150,000 to 180,000 clones, about 51% seen once. The sequenced sample was CD8+ T cells sorted from blood, obtained at week 0. These receptors were obtained from a human donor with alopecia areata.

This clone was counted only a few times. The chain combines TRBV27 with TRBJ2-7; D is possibly TRBD1 (6 bases). Trimming left V 5 bases short and J 2 bases short, with 13 bases between. CDR1 and CDR2 from the germline V gene are MNHEY and SMNVEV (reference sequence). The CDR3 covers 14 residues. The CDR3 protein is CASSLGAGAYEQYF. The CDR3 nucleotides read TGTGCCAGCAGTCTGGGCGCAGGGGCCTACGAGCAGTACTTC.

V is TRBV11-2 and J is TRBJ2-1; 7 bases are shared with TRBD2. The junction had 4 bases not matched to a gene; V was cut back by 2 bases and J by 6 bases. Germline V gene sequence: CDR1 SGHAT, CDR2 FQNNGV. CDR3 length: 14 residues. CDR3 protein: CASSLTREGNEQFF. The CDR3 DNA reads TGTGCCAGCAGCTTAACCAGGGAGGGCAATGAGCAGTTCTTC.

This clone was observed a single time. The chain has TRBV1 and TRBJ2-7. TRBV1 counts as a pseudogene. CDR3 length: 16 amino acids. CDR3 sequence: CTSSQDQDLKSYEQYF. CDR3 DNA: TGCACCAGCAGCCAAGATCAGGACCTAAAATCCTACGAGCAGTACTTC.

This clone was seen a handful of times. This rearrangement joins TRBV6-5 to TRBJ2-3; the D gene is possibly TRBD2 (6 bases). The V gene's germline CDR1 is MNHEY and CDR2 SVGAGI. The CDR3 is 15 amino acids. V gave up 5 bases and J gave up 0 bases, with 12 bases separating them. The CDR3 sequence is CASSSGEASTDTQYF. CDR3 nucleotide sequence: TGTGCCAGCAGTAGTGGGGAGGCTAGCACAGATACGCAGTATTTT.

The chain is built from TRBV27 and TRBJ1-1; unclear D gene. This CDR3 has 15 amino acids. The V end was cut by 5 bases, the J end by 1 base, with 14 bases between. Germline V lookup: CDR1 MNHEY, CDR2 SMNVEV (reference sequence). The CDR3 coding sequence is TGTGCCAGCAGTGGAATGAGGAGCCCGAACACTGAAGCTTTCTTT. It codes for CASSGMRSPNTEAFF.

Here the CDR3 reads CASSPGQGVEAFF. The CDR3 DNA reads as TGTGCCAGCAGCCCGGGACAGGGGGTTGAAGCTTTCTTT. The chain employs TRBV5-6 and TRBJ1-1; 11 bases map to TRBD1. CDR3 length equals 13 residues. Germline V lookup: CDR1 SGHDT, CDR2 YYEEEE. V lost 4 bases and J lost 7; bases outside the gene matches: 3.

This clone was recorded a few times. The identical CDR3 is also encoded by other nucleotide sequences in the sample. The genes are TRBV29-1 and TRBJ1-2, with unresolved D. V gave up 1 base and J gave up 3 bases, with 6 bases separating them. There are 12 residues in the CDR3. The germline V gene encodes CDR1 SQVTM and CDR2 ANQGSEA. This CDR3 is CSVEGGDYGYTF. The CDR3 DNA follows: TGCAGCGTTGAAGGGGGAGACTATGGCTACACCTTC.

This clone occurred many times. The chain joins TRBV4-2 to TRBJ1-5; maybe TRBD1 (5 bases). Trimming removed 0 bases at V and 0 bases at J, with 12 bases between. CDR1 is LGHNA and CDR2 is YNFKEQ in the germline V gene. This CDR3 is 17 amino acids long. Written as DNA, the CDR3 is TGTGCCAGCAGCCAAGACGGGGGACTAACTAGCAATCAGCCCCAGCATTTT. Protein sequence: CASSQDGGLTSNQPQHF.

This rearrangement joins TRBV5-6 to TRBJ2-4, with D possibly TRBD2 on 5 matching bases. V lost 0 bases, J lost 8 bases, and 9 bases lay in between. Germline V gives CDR1 SGHDT, CDR2 YYEEEE. The CDR3 length is 13 residues. CDR3 sequence: CASSLGGVDIQYF. The CDR3, as DNA: TGTGCCAGCAGCTTGGGGGGAGTAGACATTCAGTACTTC.